This TCR beta chain was captured in a study of CD8 T cells in Susac syndrome (dated by TCRdb to about 2019). Study-wide context: Among the sequenced Susac syndrome patients, more than five had clinically active disease and under 10 were in clinical remission. Whether CD8+ T cell activation and differentiation in Susac syndrome was antigen driven was tested using repertoire sequencing. At the time of blood withdrawal, Susac syndrome patients were either therapy-naive, taking corticosteroids (with some also receiving IVIg), or on IVIg alone. CD8+ T cell repertoire clonality was compared between over 9 healthy donors, some 14 Susac syndrome patients and 15 or so multiple sclerosis patients.

As to this clonotype: No cognate antigen has been identified for it. Base qualities are not at hand, and no much larger clone is one base apart.

RNA was extracted with the RNeasy kit and 0.5 to 1 ug was reverse transcribed using random hexamers. TCR beta CDR3 regions were amplified with the immunoSEQ multiplex PCR assay covering 54 Vbeta and 13 Jbeta segments. Bias from PCR amplification was corrected by using a synthetic template baseline for primer optimization and for computational correction. As for the original processing: Only productive sequences were kept, with reads annotated to V, D and J genes according to IMGT and analyzed in immunoSEQ Analyzer. Clonality was calculated as one minus the Shannon entropy normalized by log2 of the number of productive unique sequences. For each patient and control, public and private clones were evaluated within the 100 most prevalent clones. Susac-specific clones were defined as absent from healthy and MS cohorts, 1052 published viral clones and other ImmuneACCESS disease sequences. TCRdb trimmed the raw reads at Q25, called clones with MiXCR and kept productive beta chains. CDR3 protein duplicates are merged, each entry listing the most common genes and DNA. TCRdb assigned the V and J calls; the authors' analysis was not used. In all, the sample holds approximately 57,000 distinct CDR3 sequences, and 85% to 95% of those were seen once. The leading ten clones occupy 0.75% of the sample.

High-throughput TCR beta sequencing profiled peripheral blood CD8+ and CD4+ T cells from healthy donors, Susac syndrome patients and multiple sclerosis patients. Susac syndrome patients met recently defined diagnostic criteria for definite or probable disease. Bulk CD8+ and CD4+ T cells were purified magnetically by negative isolation, whereas CD8+ TEMRA cells were enriched by FACS. Blood was collected in EDTA tubes and processed within 24 hours, with PBMCs isolated through density gradient centrifugation. PBMCs intended for TCR sequencing were cryopreserved in liquid nitrogen and were subsequently thawed in a 37 degrees C water bath. The sorted or isolated CD4+, CD8+ and CD8+ TEMRA cells reached a purity of at least 90%. The CDR3 holds 13 amino acids from the cysteine to the phenylalanine. Left in the record is the CDR3 DNA by itself, 39 bases read in frame from the first base. The germline V gene (reference sequence) yields SGHNT for CDR1 and YYREEE for CDR2. The germline V and J ends show losses of 5 bases and 5 bases respectively, and no gene match explains 6 bases of the junction.

What the study reported, not specific to this receptor: Clonal expansion was observed in Susac syndrome CD8+ repertoires, with the highest expansion in CD8+ TEMRA cells and greater expansion in clinically active than in remitting patients. Sixteen Susac-specific public clones were identified in the total CD8+ repertoire, and four to six Susac-specific public clones were identified in the CD8+ TEMRA repertoire. The number of individuals in the TCR sequencing and HLA analysis was recognized as being relatively small.

The chain is made from TRBV5-4 and TRBJ2-7; 8 bases in the junction line up with TRBD1. The TCR sequence derives from a human donor with Susac syndrome. The sample was CD8+ T cells from PBMCs. The nucleotide sequence reads as follows: TGTGCCAGCAGTGAGACAGGGGTCAACGAGCAGTACTTC. Translated, this gives CASSETGVNEQYF.